This T cell receptor beta chain was profiled in a study of identical twins. TCRdb re-derived calls from the 5' RACE reads in MiXCR, one entry per CDR3 protein. The sample shows hundreds of thousands of distinct CDR3 sequences, 9% to 15% of them seen only once. After removal of 2 bases from V and 5 bases from J, the junction contained 3 bases not matched to a gene. The germline gives CDR1 MNHEY, CDR2 SVGAGI. The CDR3 runs to 14 residues. This clonotype was picked up one time. Its antigen is undetermined. Whole-study findings and limits: It was out-of-frame TCR alpha sharing in monozygotic twins that models underestimated. Fewer insertions marked abundant cord blood beta clonotypes; young adult naive trended weakly, memory not at all.

Separately, the same data were catalogued under a study of yellow fever vaccine responses in identical twins.

The specimen was PBMCs. The sequence came from a woman under 30 in good health. V is TRBV6-5 and J is TRBJ2-4, with 7 bases identical to TRBD2. The CDR3 nucleotides are TGTGCCAGCAGTTACGGGGGGGTAGAAAACATTCAGTACTTC. Residues: CASSYGGVENIQYF.